In its sample, the clone carrying this TCR beta chain was seen a few times. Its matching antigen is unknown. This CDR3 is built from 15 residues. The ends were cut back, 5 bases at V and 5 bases at J, with 18 bases in the middle. Germline CDR1 reads SEHNR; CDR2 reads FQNEAQ (reference sequence). Combining a sample-barcoded 5' primer with a J-beta primer mix, a second PCR ran for roughly 6 to 11 cycles. TCRdb processed the 5' RACE reads anew with MiXCR; each CDR3 protein has one entry. The sample lists nearly 1 million distinct CDR3 sequences; roughly 51% were seen once. The sample is drawn from a study of blood T cells in healthy people across ages. Study-wide points: Total diversity from one million sequenced T cells was likely underestimated.

The chain uses TRBV7-9 and TRBJ2-5; D is undetermined. Sequencing was done on a sample of blood. This TCR was sampled from a woman aged 55-70 years in good health. The CDR3 loop reads CASSPIEGLRETQYF. The CDR3 nucleotides are TGTGCCAGCAGCCCCATCGAAGGGCTAAGGGAGACCCAGTACTTC. Full variable domain (remainder filled in from reference TRBV7-9 and TRBJ2-5): DTGVSQNPRHKITKRGQNVTFRCDPISEHNRLYWYRQTLGQGPEFLTYFQNEAQLEKSRLLSDRFSAERPKGSFSTLEIQRTEQGDSAMYLCASSPIEGLRETQYFGPGTRLLVL.